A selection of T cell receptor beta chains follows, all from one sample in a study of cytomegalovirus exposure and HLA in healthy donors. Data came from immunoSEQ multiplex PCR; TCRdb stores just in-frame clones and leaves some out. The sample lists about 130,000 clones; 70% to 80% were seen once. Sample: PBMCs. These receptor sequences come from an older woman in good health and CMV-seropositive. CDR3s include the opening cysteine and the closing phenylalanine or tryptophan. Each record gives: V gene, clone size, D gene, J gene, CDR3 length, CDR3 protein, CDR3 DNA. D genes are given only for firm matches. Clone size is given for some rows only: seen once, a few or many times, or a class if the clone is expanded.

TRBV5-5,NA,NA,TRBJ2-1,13,CASSSAPDNEQFF,TGTGCCAGCAGCTCCGCACCGGACAATGAGCAGTTCTTC
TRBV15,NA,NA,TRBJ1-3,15,CATSRGQRVGNTIYF,TGTGCCACCAGCAGAGGACAGCGAGTAGGAAACACCATATATTTT
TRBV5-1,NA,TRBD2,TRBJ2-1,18,CASSSLAGASSSYNEQFF,TGCGCCAGCAGCTCGCTAGCGGGGGCCTCGAGCTCCTACAATGAGCAGTTCTTC
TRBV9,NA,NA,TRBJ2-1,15,CASSVEGQDYNEQFF,TGTGCCAGCAGCGTAGAGGGGCAGGACTACAATGAGCAGTTCTTC
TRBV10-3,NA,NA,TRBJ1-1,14,CAISELPGNTEAFF,TGTGCCATCAGTGAGTTGCCAGGTAACACTGAAGCTTTCTTT
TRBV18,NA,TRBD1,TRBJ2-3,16,CASSPGTGGGTDTQYF,TGTGCCAGCTCACCAGGGACAGGGGGTGGCACAGATACGCAGTATTTT
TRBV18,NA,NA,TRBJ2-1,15,CASSLGGTQYNEQFF,TGTGCCAGCTCCCTCGGAGGGACTCAGTACAATGAGCAGTTCTTC
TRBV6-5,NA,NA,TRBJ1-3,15,CASSRRGASGNTIYF,TGTGCCAGCAGCCGACGCGGTGCCTCTGGAAACACCATATATTTT
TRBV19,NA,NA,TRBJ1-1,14,CASRQGFMNTEAFF,TGTGCCAGTAGGCAGGGATTCATGAACACTGAAGCTTTCTTT
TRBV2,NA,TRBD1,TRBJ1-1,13,CARQWTGNTEAFF,TGTGCCCGCCAATGGACAGGGAACACTGAAGCTTTCTTT
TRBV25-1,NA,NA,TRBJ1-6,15,CASSATSGRSSPLHF,TGTGCCAGCAGTGCCACAAGTGGTCGGAGTTCACCCCTCCACTTT
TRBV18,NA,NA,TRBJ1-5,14,CASSPPGEDQPQHF,TGTGCCAGCTCACCACCAGGGGAGGATCAGCCCCAGCATTTT
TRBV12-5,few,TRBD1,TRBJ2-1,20,CASGLSVFPQGEISYNEQFF,TGTGCTAGTGGTTTGTCCGTCTTCCCCCAGGGGGAGATTTCCTACAATGAGCAGTTCTTC
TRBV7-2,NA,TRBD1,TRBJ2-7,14,CASSSGTGAREQYF,TGTGCCAGCAGCTCCGGGACAGGGGCCCGCGAGCAGTACTTC
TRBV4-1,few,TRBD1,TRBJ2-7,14,CASSRGTGTYEQYF,TGCGCCAGCAGCCGAGGGACAGGGACCTACGAGCAGTACTTC
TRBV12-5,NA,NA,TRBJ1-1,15,CASGLVTASLPEAFF,TGTGCTAGTGGTTTGGTAACCGCGTCGCTCCCTGAAGCTTTCTTT
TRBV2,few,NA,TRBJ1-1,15,CASSARGGVNTEAFF,TGTGCCAGCAGTGCTCGGGGGGGGGTGAACACTGAAGCTTTCTTT
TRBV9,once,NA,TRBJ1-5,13,CASSVGQGQPQHF,TGTGCCAGCAGCGTAGGGCAGGGCCAGCCCCAGCATTTT
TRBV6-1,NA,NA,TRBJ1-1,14,CASSGGGTNTEAFF,TGTGCCAGCAGTGGGGGGGGGACGAACACTGAAGCTTTCTTT
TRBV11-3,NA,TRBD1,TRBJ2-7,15,CASSSPGTGEHEQYF,TGTGCCAGCAGCTCACCCGGGACAGGGGAACACGAGCAGTACTTC
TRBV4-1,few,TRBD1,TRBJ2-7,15,CASSQEPTGGHEQYF,TGCGCCAGCAGCCAAGAACCGACAGGGGGACACGAGCAGTACTTC
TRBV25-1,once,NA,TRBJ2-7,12,CASRQGSYEQYF,TGTGCCAGCAGGCAGGGCTCCTACGAGCAGTACTTC
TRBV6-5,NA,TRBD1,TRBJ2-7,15,CASRPEPGQVYEQYF,TGTGCCAGCAGACCCGAGCCGGGACAGGTCTACGAGCAGTACTTC
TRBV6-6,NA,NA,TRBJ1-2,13,CASSSDGIYGYTF,TGTGCCAGCAGTAGCGACGGAATCTATGGCTACACCTTC
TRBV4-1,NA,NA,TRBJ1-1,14,CASSQTRAITEAFF,TGCGCCAGCAGCCAAACCAGGGCTATCACTGAAGCTTTCTTT
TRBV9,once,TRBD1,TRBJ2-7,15,CASSVGGQGAGEQYF,TGTGCCAGCAGCGTAGGAGGACAGGGGGCTGGCGAGCAGTACTTC
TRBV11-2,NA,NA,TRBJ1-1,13,CASTQSMAGDAFF,TGTGCCAGCACACAGAGTATGGCCGGTGACGCTTTCTTT
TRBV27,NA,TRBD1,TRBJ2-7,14,CASSLRQGLFEQYF,TGTGCCAGCAGTCTCCGACAGGGTTTGTTTGAGCAGTACTTC
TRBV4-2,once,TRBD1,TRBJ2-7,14,CASSPGTGTYEQYF,TGTGCCAGCAGCCCCGGGACAGGGACCTACGAGCAGTACTTC
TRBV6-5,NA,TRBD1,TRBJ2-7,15,CASSLLGTGAYEQYF,TGTGCCAGCAGTCTCCTGGGGACAGGGGCCTACGAGCAGTACTTC
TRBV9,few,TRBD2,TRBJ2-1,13,CASSSGGRNEQFF,TGTGCCAGCAGTAGCGGGGGCCGGAATGAGCAGTTCTTC
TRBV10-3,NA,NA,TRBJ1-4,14,CASSRGQTNEKLFF,TGTGCCAGCTCCAGGGGACAAACTAATGAAAAACTGTTTTTT
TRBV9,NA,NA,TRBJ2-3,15,CASSVEGTGTDTQYF,TGTGCCAGCAGCGTAGAGGGAACAGGTACAGATACGCAGTATTTT
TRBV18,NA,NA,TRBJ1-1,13,CASSLDKNTEAFF,TGTGCCAGCTCACTGGACAAGAACACTGAAGCTTTCTTT
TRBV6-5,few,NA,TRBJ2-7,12,CASSTQDRLQYF,TGTGCCAGCAGTACTCAAGACCGACTTCAGTACTTC
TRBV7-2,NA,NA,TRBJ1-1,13,CASSLVPQRGAFF,TGTGCCAGCAGCTTAGTCCCCCAACGCGGAGCTTTCTTT
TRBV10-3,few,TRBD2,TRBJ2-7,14,CAISDRISGGEQYF,TGTGCCATCAGCGATCGGATTAGCGGGGGCGAGCAGTACTTC
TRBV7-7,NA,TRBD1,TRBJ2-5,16,CASSLGSPTGVETQYF,TGTGCTAGCAGCTTAGGGTCCCCTACAGGGGTGGAGACCCAGTACTTC
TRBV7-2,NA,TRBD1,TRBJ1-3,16,CASSFNDRARGNTIYF,TGTGCCAGCAGCTTTAACGACAGGGCCCGGGGAAACACCATATATTTT
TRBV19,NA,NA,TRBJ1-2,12,CASSVAAFGYTF,TGTGCCAGTAGTGTGGCGGCGTTTGGCTACACCTTC
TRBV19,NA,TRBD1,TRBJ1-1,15,CASSMGQGIGTEAFF,TGTGCCAGTAGTATGGGACAGGGGATTGGGACTGAAGCTTTCTTT
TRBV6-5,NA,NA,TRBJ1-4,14,CASSFQQGEEKLFF,TGTGCCAGCAGTTTTCAACAGGGAGAGGAAAAACTGTTTTTT
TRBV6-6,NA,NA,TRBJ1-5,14,CASSYVGFFQPQHF,TGTGCCAGCAGTTACGTCGGGTTTTTTCAGCCCCAGCATTTT
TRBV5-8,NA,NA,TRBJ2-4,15,CASSFLGDLKNIQYF,TGTGCCAGCAGCTTTTTGGGAGACCTTAAAAACATTCAGTACTTC
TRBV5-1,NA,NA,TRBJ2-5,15,CASSPLFGDQETQYF,TGCGCCAGCAGCCCACTTTTCGGGGACCAAGAGACCCAGTACTTC
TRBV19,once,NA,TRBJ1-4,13,CARRTVTNEKLFF,TGTGCCAGAAGGACAGTGACTAATGAAAAACTGTTTTTT
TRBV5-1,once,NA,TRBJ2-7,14,CASSLADRQVRQYF,TGCGCCAGCAGCTTGGCCGACAGGCAGGTGAGGCAGTACTTC
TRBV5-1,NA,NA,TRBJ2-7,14,CASSFSIPPGEQYF,TGCGCCAGCAGCTTTTCCATCCCTCCGGGGGAGCAGTACTTC
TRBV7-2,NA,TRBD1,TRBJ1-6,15,CASSFGTGGRSPLHF,TGTGCCAGCAGCTTCGGGACAGGAGGGAGGTCACCCCTCCACTTT
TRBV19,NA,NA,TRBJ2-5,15,CASSIGGSGQETQYF,TGTGCCAGTAGTATCGGGGGAAGTGGCCAAGAGACCCAGTACTTC
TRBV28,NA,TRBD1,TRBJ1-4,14,CASRPGQGYEKLFF,TGTGCCAGCAGACCGGGACAGGGGTATGAAAAACTGTTTTTT
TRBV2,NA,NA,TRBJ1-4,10,CASRAMILFF,TGTGCCAGCAGGGCCATGATACTGTTTTTT
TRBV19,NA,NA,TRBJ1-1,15,CASSIFWGDGTEAFF,TGTGCCAGTAGTATATTTTGGGGGGATGGGACTGAAGCTTTCTTT
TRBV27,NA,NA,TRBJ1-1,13,CASSLGAVTEAFF,TGTGCCAGCAGTTTGGGAGCAGTAACTGAAGCTTTCTTT
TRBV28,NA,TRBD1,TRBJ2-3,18,CASSFNVRGTESTDTQYF,TGTGCCAGCAGTTTTAATGTCAGGGGGACAGAGAGCACAGATACGCAGTATTTT